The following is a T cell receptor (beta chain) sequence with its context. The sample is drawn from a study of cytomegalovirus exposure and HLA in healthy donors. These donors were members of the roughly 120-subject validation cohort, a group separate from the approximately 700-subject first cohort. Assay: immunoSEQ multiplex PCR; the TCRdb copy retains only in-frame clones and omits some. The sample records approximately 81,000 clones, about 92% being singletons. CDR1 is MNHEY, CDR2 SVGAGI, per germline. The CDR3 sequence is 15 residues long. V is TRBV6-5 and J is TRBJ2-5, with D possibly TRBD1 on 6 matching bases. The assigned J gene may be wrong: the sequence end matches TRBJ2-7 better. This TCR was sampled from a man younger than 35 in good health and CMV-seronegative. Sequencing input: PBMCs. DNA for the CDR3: TGTGCCAGCAGTTACTCGACAGGCCGACCCTACGAGCAGTACTTC. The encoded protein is CASSYSTGRPYEQYF.